Presented here are 10 T cell receptor beta chains from one specimen sequenced in a study of cytomegalovirus exposure and HLA in healthy donors. The PCR made use of 60 Vbeta and 13 Jbeta primers. Sequencing used immunoSEQ multiplex PCR; TCRdb keeps in-frame clones, though not all of them. The table records some 150,000 clones, 65% to 80% of them present only once. Sequencing input: PBMCs. These receptors were collected from a man younger than 35 in good health and CMV-seronegative.

This clone was counted a few times. This chain links TRBV6-5 with TRBJ1-5, with D unresolved. V was pared by 2 bases and J by 7 bases, with 12 bases between. The germline V gene has CDR1 MNHEY and CDR2 SVGAGI. This CDR3 comprises 14 residues. CDR3 sequence: CASSYGRGGQPQHF. In nucleotides, the CDR3 is TGTGCCAGCAGTTACGGGAGAGGTGGACAGCCCCAGCATTTT.

Concerning this clone: Mismatch with germline at one junction end may stem from a read error. V usage is TRBV4-3 and J usage is TRBJ2-7; D remains unclear. The germline gives CDR1 LGHNA, CDR2 YSLEER. The CDR3 length is 15 residues. DNA of the CDR3: TGCGCCGGCAGCCAAGATCTGTCCCCCTCCTACGAGCAGTACTTC. It encodes CAGSQDLSPSYEQYF.

The CDR3 sequence is CASSSPSTGGTEAFF. The CDR3 DNA reads TGTGCCAGCAGTTCCCCCTCTACAGGGGGCACTGAAGCTTTCTTT. The chain carries TRBV5-4 and TRBJ1-1, with 8 bases aligning to TRBD1. After removal of 5 bases from V and 4 bases from J, the junction contained 10 bases not matched to a gene. The CDR3 is 15 amino acids. Germline values: CDR1 SGHNT, CDR2 YYREEE (reference sequence).

This clone came up once. The chain is built from TRBV6-5 and TRBJ1-2, with D unclear. The germline V gene has CDR1 MNHEY and CDR2 SVGAGI. The CDR3 totals 14 residues. V dropped 1 base and J dropped 2 bases, with 8 bases sitting between them. The CDR3: CASSYYPQNYGYTF. CDR3 coding DNA: TGTGCCAGCAGTTACTACCCACAGAACTATGGCTACACCTTC.

The J gene is TRBJ1-2, the V gene TRBV7-2; TRBD1 agrees at 7 bases. The V gene end was trimmed by 5 bases and the J gene end by 6 bases; junction bases not matched to a gene: 6. Looked up from germline, CDR1 is SGHTA and CDR2 is FQGNSA. CDR3 length: 13 amino acids. CDR3 loop: CASSPQGVHGYTF. The CDR3 region has the DNA TGTGCCAGCAGCCCCCAGGGGGTCCATGGCTACACCTTC.

This clone was counted once. Other DNA sequences in this specimen translate into the identical CDR3. The V and J genes are TRBV6-5 and TRBJ1-2; D perhaps matches TRBD1 (5 bases). The length of the CDR3 is 14 residues. V was clipped by 2 bases and J by 4 bases, with 11 bases between them. CDR1 is MNHEY and CDR2 is SVGAGI in the germline V gene. CDR3 in DNA: TGTGCCAGCAGTTACAGCAGGGATAGCTATGGCTACACCTTC. Amino acid sequence: CASSYSRDSYGYTF.

The chain is built from TRBV21-1 and TRBJ1-6; TRBD1 reflects the table's D call only, with no check against the DNA. TRBV21-1 is listed as a pseudogene. The CDR3 spans 12 residues. The CDR3 sequence is CPGDRGHSPLHF. CDR3 in DNA: TGCCCCGGGGACAGGGGTCATTCACCCCTCCACTTT.

The rearrangement uses TRBV28 and TRBJ2-2, with a possible D match to TRBD1 (5 bases). The V and J ends lost 5 bases and 3 bases respectively, with 7 bases between them. This CDR3 spans 13 amino acids. Per the germline V gene, CDR1 is MDHEN and CDR2 is SYDVKM. The CDR3 protein is CASSPGYTGELFF. Written as DNA, the CDR3 is TGTGCCAGCAGTCCAGGGTACACCGGGGAGCTGTTTTTT.

The chain has TRBV19 and TRBJ1-2, with 11 bases fitting TRBD1. The junction had 10 bases not matched to a gene; V was cut back by 5 bases and J by 8 bases. The CDR3 covers 15 residues. The V gene's germline CDR1 is LNHDA and CDR2 SQIVND (reference sequence). CDR3 amino acids: CASSSTDRGRRGYTF. The CDR3 DNA reads as TGTGCCAGTAGTTCGACGGACAGGGGGCGTAGGGGCTACACCTTC. The full variable domain, completed using reference TRBV19 and TRBJ1-2, is DGGITQSPKYLFRKEGQNVTLSCEQNLNHDAMYWYRQDPGQGLRLIYYSQIVNDFQKGDIAEGYSVSREKKESFPLTVTSAQKNPTAFYLCASSSTDRGRRGYTFGSGTRLTVV.

The genes are TRBV21-1 and TRBJ2-1; the listed D gene, TRBD1, was not tested against the DNA. TRBV21-1 is a pseudogene locus. CDR3 length: 12 residues. Here the CDR3 reads CASGEQGLEGFF. In DNA, the CDR3 is TGTGCCAGCGGGGAACAGGGGCTCGAGGGGTTCTTC.